The entry that follows covers one T cell receptor (beta chain) sequence. What it binds is unknown. In preparing the TRB cDNA libraries, 5' RACE with UMI labels was used. From the 5' RACE reads, TCRdb lists one entry per CDR3 protein and no DNA. The repertoire shows over 100,000 distinct CDR3 sequences; the top ten hold around 0.37%. The data were obtained in a study of CXCR3-negative and CXCR3-positive naive CD8 T cells. The study's findings and limits: CXCR3-negative and CXCR3-positive naive cells shared comparable TRBV-TRBJ usage, but memory cells did not. CXCR3-positive naive cells carried more hydrophobic TRB CDR3s than CXCR3-negative ones. Both of the naive subsets showed about the same high diversity, but memory CD8+ cells had much less.

Germline CDR1 and CDR2: KGHDR and SFDVKD. The CDR3 runs to 17 residues. CD45RO-CCR7+CD27+CD95- was the phenotype of naive CD8+ T cells. What was sequenced was naive CXCR3+ CD8+ T cells from blood. The subset here: CD45RO-CCR7+CD27+CD95- naive CD8+ T cells expressing CXCR3 (TNR3+). The receptor was derived from a human donor in good health. Some clones in this sample may be carry-over from other donors' samples. This chain links TRBV24-1 with TRBJ1-2; TCRdb designates TRBD1, a call that cannot be tested without DNA. CDR3 sequence reads: CTTSVSPGTDPGYGYTF.